This T cell receptor beta chain was retrieved from a study of T cell responses to AZD1222 COVID-19 vaccine. The overall study: Second-dose groups at about 4 or about 12 weeks were pooled.

Assay: immunoSEQ multiplex PCR; the TCRdb copy retains only in-frame clones and omits some. The sample lists 150,000 to 200,000 clones; 85% to 90% were seen once. Study results and caveats: Clonal diversity may have been underestimated in mostly white British donors.

In the case of this clone: Its matching antigen is unknown.

Germline CDR1 is MNHEY and CDR2 is SVGAGI. The CDR3 consists of 14 residues. V was pared by 6 bases and J by 3 bases, with 11 bases between. This TCR came from an adult in good health. The material sequenced was peripheral blood, taken on day 0 of AZD1222 vaccination. The chain couples TRBV6-5 to TRBJ2-2, with D hard to call. The CDR3 loop reads CASRDQTHTGELFF. The CDR3 coding sequence is TGTGCCAGCAGGGATCAGACTCACACCGGGGAGCTGTTTTTT.